This T cell receptor beta chain was sequenced for a study of T cell repertoires in cytomegalovirus infection. Study-level results: There were carriers of CMV plus the relevant HLA, and cumulative public TCR beta family frequency identified them.

A word on this clonotype: The antigen is not known.

V lost 10 bases and J lost 0, with 12 bases in between. This CDR3 spans 13 amino acids. Germline assignment: CDR1 MNHEY and CDR2 SVGEGT. Each CDR3 protein gets one entry after TCRdb re-called the reads with MiXCR. The sample shows roughly 920,000 distinct CDR3 sequences, less than 40% of them seen only once. The V and J genes are TRBV6-2 or TRBV6-3 and TRBJ1-1; D not resolved. The sample here was cultured CD8+ T cells from PBMCs, taken from culture after CMV antigen stimulation. The TCR originated in a human donor in good health (CMV status not recorded). Some clones in this sample may be carry-over from other donors' samples. The CDR3 sequence: CATHPAVNTEAFF. The CDR3 DNA sequence: TGTGCCACTCACCCCGCAGTGAACACTGAAGCTTTCTTT.